Below, 20 T cell receptor beta chains from the same sample are listed, as sequenced in a study of cytomegalovirus exposure and HLA in healthy donors. The PCR was carried out with 60 Vbeta primers and 13 Jbeta primers. Assay: immunoSEQ multiplex PCR; the TCRdb copy retains only in-frame clones and omits some. The sample gives about 60,000 clones, approximately 89% of which show up once; approximately 1.3% is in the top ten. Sample: PBMCs. All receptors derive from a man aged 18 to 30 in good health and CMV-seronegative.

The chain recombines TRBV6-5 with TRBJ1-6, with 8 bases fitting TRBD1. There are 15 residues in the CDR3. Germline CDR1 reads MNHEY; CDR2 reads SVGAGI. V lost 4 bases, J lost 7 bases, and 6 bases stayed unmatched. The CDR3 bases are TGTGCCAGCAGTTCCCCCCGGACAGGGAATTCACCCCTCCACTTT. Protein: CASSSPRTGNSPLHF.

CDR3 sequence: CASSGPLRGTEAFF. The CDR3, as DNA: TGCGCCAGCAGCGGACCCCTAAGGGGAACTGAAGCTTTCTTT. This chain joins TRBV4-1 and TRBJ1-1; tentatively, D is TRBD1 (5 bases). Trimming cost V 5 bases and J 5 bases, with 15 bases left between them. Germline CDR1 is MGHRA and CDR2 is YSYEKL. The CDR3 is made up of 14 amino acids.

The J gene is TRBJ2-1, the V gene TRBV2; 8 bases line up with TRBD2. V lost 4 bases, J lost 2 bases, and 7 bases stayed unmatched. This CDR3 contains 16 residues. The germline CDR1 and CDR2 sequences are SNHLY and FYNNEI. The chain's CDR3 is CASSVLTSGPYNEQFF. DNA of the CDR3: TGTGCCAGCAGTGTCCTCACTAGCGGACCCTACAATGAGCAGTTCTTC.

The J gene is TRBJ1-6, the V gene TRBV6-5, with TRBD1 matching over 7 bases. This CDR3 is 15 amino acids long. J gave up 8 bases and V 6 bases, and 10 bases lay outside the gene matches. Germline V CDR1 and CDR2: MNHEY, SVGAGI. Written as DNA, the CDR3 is TGTGCCAGCAGGGAACCGGGACAGCCCTATTCACCCCTCCACTTT. Its translation: CASREPGQPYSPLHF.

The chain links TRBV30 to TRBJ1-3, with D perhaps TRBD1 (5 bases). The CDR3 contains 14 residues. With 0 bases removed from V and 4 bases from J, the gap between germline ends came to 10 bases. Germline lookup yields CDR1 GTSNPN and CDR2 SVGIG (reference sequence). CDR3 protein: CAWSVQGLGNTIYF. CDR3 nucleotide sequence: TGTGCCTGGAGTGTTCAGGGTCTAGGAAACACCATATATTTT.

This rearrangement joins TRBV15 to TRBJ1-1; tentatively, D is TRBD1 (6 bases). From germline, CDR1 is LNHNV and CDR2 YYDKDF (reference sequence). CDR3 length equals 15 residues. Trimming shortened V by 3 bases and J by 1 base, and 12 bases separated the two germline ends. The CDR3 DNA sequence: TGTGCCACCAGCAGTAATTTGGACAGGAACACTGAAGCTTTCTTT. This gives the protein CATSSNLDRNTEAFF.

The gene calls are TRBV6-1 and TRBJ2-1, with 13 bases identical to TRBD2. This CDR3 region has 15 residues. In germline, CDR1 is MNHNS, CDR2 SASEGT. The trim removed 2 bases at V and 10 bases at J, leaving 5 bases unmatched. CDR3 DNA sequence: TGTGCCAGCAGTGAACCCGGGACTAGCGGGGAAGAGCAGTTCTTC. Translation: CASSEPGTSGEEQFF.

The chain links TRBV5-1 to TRBJ2-6, with unresolved D. The CDR3 runs 15 residues. Germline values: CDR1 SGHRS, CDR2 YFSETQ. V lost 0 bases and J 0 bases, leaving 4 bases between the germline ends. The chain's CDR3 is CASSLGASGANVLTF. The CDR3 coding sequence is TGCGCCAGCAGCTTGGGAGCCTCTGGGGCCAACGTCCTGACTTTC.

This chain uses TRBV30 with TRBJ1-2; 7 bases agree with TRBD1. Looked up from germline, CDR1 is GTSNPN and CDR2 is SVGIG (reference sequence). This CDR3 is 12 amino acids long. The J segment lost 6 bases and the V segment lost 2 bases, leaving 3 bases of the junction unmatched. As DNA, the CDR3 is TGTGCCTGGAGTCGAGGGGGCGATGGCTACACCTTC. Its protein is CAWSRGGDGYTF.

The rearrangement uses TRBV7-8 and TRBJ2-3, with TRBD2 matching over 10 bases. There are 17 residues in the CDR3. The J segment lost 0 bases and the V segment lost 5 bases, leaving 8 bases of the junction unmatched. The germline V gene encodes CDR1 SGHVS and CDR2 FQNEAQ. CDR3 amino acids: CASSDRTSGPSTDTQYF. DNA for the CDR3: TGTGCCAGCAGCGACCGGACTAGCGGACCTAGCACAGATACGCAGTATTTT.

The chain couples TRBV9 to TRBJ1-1, with 7 bases lining up with TRBD1. This CDR3 is 14 amino acids long. V gave up 0 bases and J gave up 5 bases; unmatched junction bases: 4. CDR1 SGDLS and CDR2 YYNGEE come from the germline V gene. The CDR3 spells CASSVVAGGTEAFF. Here the CDR3 DNA reads TGTGCCAGCAGCGTAGTGGCAGGGGGGACTGAAGCTTTCTTT.

The chain uses TRBV6-5 and TRBJ2-1; 7 bases line up with TRBD1. V was clipped by 11 bases and J by 2 bases; unmatched bases: 6. Per the germline V gene, CDR1 is MNHEY and CDR2 is SVGAGI. The CDR3 extends over 13 amino acids. The CDR3 region is CAVSGTAYNEQFF. The CDR3, as DNA: TGTGCCGTTTCCGGGACAGCCTACAATGAGCAGTTCTTC.

This clone has only a few counts. The chain has TRBV25-1 and TRBJ1-2; possible D gene TRBD1, 5 bases. This CDR3 has 11 residues. V was pared by 9 bases and J by 8 bases, with 13 bases between. Germline V gives CDR1 MGHDK, CDR2 SYGVNS. CDR3 protein: CASYGTWGYTF. Written as DNA, the CDR3 is TGTGCCAGTTACGGGACTTGGGGCTACACCTTC.

The chain is built from TRBV28 and TRBJ2-7; 7 bases fit TRBD2. Germline CDR1 MDHEN, CDR2 SYDVKM. The trim removed 5 bases at V and 2 bases at J, leaving 3 bases unmatched. The CDR3 length is 13 residues. CDR3 sequence reads: CASSPSGAYEQYF. CDR3 DNA: TGTGCCAGCAGTCCCAGCGGGGCCTACGAGCAGTACTTC.

This clone was seen more than once but under ten times. V and J are TRBV6-1 and TRBJ1-4; D is perhaps TRBD1 (5 bases). The germline V gene encodes CDR1 MNHNS and CDR2 SASEGT. Trimming removed 11 bases from V and 0 bases from J, with 10 bases in between. This CDR3 spans 13 amino acids. CDR3 sequence (DNA): TGTGCCGCCAGGGAGGCAACTAATGAAAAACTGTTTTTT. This encodes CAAREATNEKLFF.

The rearrangement links TRBV7-9 to TRBJ2-7, with 7 bases lining up with TRBD1. The germline gives CDR1 SEHNR, CDR2 FQNEAQ (reference sequence). V shed 1 base, J shed 1 base, and the junction held 10 bases outside the gene matches. This CDR3 comprises 17 residues. The CDR3 loop is CASSLGFGTEESYEQYF. The CDR3 coding sequence is TGTGCCAGCAGCTTAGGGTTTGGGACAGAAGAATCCTACGAGCAGTACTTC.

The chain combines TRBV7-8 with TRBJ2-1; 11 bases are a match to TRBD2. Germline V gene data show CDR1 as SGHVS and CDR2 as FQNEAQ. The CDR3 totals 13 residues. V was clipped by 1 base and J by 15 bases; unmatched bases: 5. In DNA form, the CDR3 reads TGTGCCAGCAGCTTAGAGAGACTAGCGGGGTGGTTCTTC. The encoded protein is CASSLERLAGWFF.

This chain uses TRBV6-1 with TRBJ2-7; D gene unclear. Germline lookup yields CDR1 MNHNS and CDR2 SASEGT. The CDR3 sequence is 13 residues long. Trimming pared 4 bases from V and 0 bases from J, leaving 7 bases between. This CDR3 reads CASSAVSSYEQYF. Here the CDR3 DNA reads TGTGCCAGCAGTGCGGTAAGCTCCTACGAGCAGTACTTC.

The rearrangement links TRBV28 to TRBJ1-5; 10 bases map to TRBD1. CDR1 and CDR2 (germline): MDHEN, SYDVKM. The CDR3 consists of 15 residues. The V and J ends lost 4 bases and 5 bases, in that order; junction bases with no gene match: 5. The CDR3 bases are TGTGCCAGCAGTTCCCGGGACAGGGGTTATCAGCCCCAGCATTTT. It codes for CASSSRDRGYQPQHF.

The rearrangement links TRBV6-1 to TRBJ1-5, with 9 bases fitting TRBD1. After removal of 8 bases from V and 5 bases from J, the junction contained 7 bases not matched to a gene. The CDR3 sequence is 14 residues long. Germline values: CDR1 MNHNS, CDR2 SASEGT. The CDR3 sequence: CASRDRVNYQPQHF. DNA for the CDR3: TGTGCCAGCCGGGACAGGGTTAATTATCAGCCCCAGCATTTT.